This entry features one T cell receptor (beta chain) sequence. These data come from a study of blood T cell repertoires in COVID-19. Measured with immunoSEQ multiplex PCR; TCRdb has only the in-frame clones, and not every one. The sample lists 3,500 to 4,000 clones, more than 70% occurring once. Sequenced sample: peripheral blood. This sequence was found in a human donor in a cohort sampled during active COVID-19.

The CDR3 sequence is CASSPGTAGYTF. In DNA form, the CDR3 reads TGTGCCAGTAGTCCCGGGACAGCTGGCTACACCTTC. This chain uses TRBV19 with TRBJ1-2; 7 bases map to TRBD1. Trimming cost V 5 bases and J 7 bases; bases outside gene matches: 4. The CDR3 totals 12 residues. Germline V gives CDR1 LNHDA, CDR2 SQIVND (reference sequence). The entire variable domain, with the rest obtained from reference TRBV19 and TRBJ1-2, is as follows: DGGITQSPKYLFRKEGQNVTLSCEQNLNHDAMYWYRQDPGQGLRLIYYSQIVNDFQKGDIAEGYSVSREKKESFPLTVTSAQKNPTAFYLCASSPGTAGYTFGSGTRLTVV.